This T cell receptor (beta chain) was recorded in a study of technical replicates of blood from several donors (dated by TCRdb to 2015 to 2018). With respect to this clone: Its specific antigen is unknown. The input lacks base qualities; no much larger clone sits a single base away.

The CDR3 starts with the cysteine, ends with the phenylalanine, and has 18 residues. Left in the record is the CDR3 DNA by itself, 54 bases read in frame from the first base. Germline trimming: 4 bases from V, 7 bases from J; junction bases outside gene matches: 17. The germline V gene sets CDR1 to LGHNA and CDR2 to YSLEER. Receptors were amplified or captured by the immunoSEQ multiplex PCR assay. Drawn from immuneACCESS, this table holds only the in-frame rearrangements with V and J called that TCRdb kept. Clones are partly lost; checked studies trace under half to an unresolved V gene and leave the rest unexplained. This sample is represented by 70,000 or so clones; approximately 88% of them were singletons. Approximately 4.6% of the sample is in the top ten clones.

The sequenced sample consisted of PBMCs. Rearrangement joined TRBV4-3 to TRBJ2-5, and TRBD2 aligns with 11 junction nucleotides. The clonotype was recovered from a human donor in good health. Some clones in this sample may be carry-over from other donors' samples. CDR3 loop: CASSPKGGGLAGGGTQYF. The sequenced DNA is TGCGCCAGCAGCCCTAAAGGGGGCGGACTAGCGGGTGGGGGGACCCAGTACTTC.